The 20 T cell receptor beta chains below come from one sample, sequenced in a study of STAT5B mutations in CD4+ large granular lymphocyte leukemia. Libraries were prepared by immunoSEQ multiplex PCR; TCRdb keeps only in-frame clonotypes and omits some of them. Of tens of thousands of clones in the sample, roughly 69% were seen once. The sequencing input was CD4+ T cells from blood buffy coats. The source is a human donor in good health.

The chain employs TRBV6-1 and TRBJ2-2; 8 nucleotides align to TRBD1. The V and J ends lost 11 bases and 7 bases, in that order; junction bases with no gene match: 15. Germline CDR1 MNHNS, CDR2 SASEGT. There are 15 residues in the CDR3. The DNA of the CDR3 is TGTGCCGGCTTAGTGGGTGCAGGGGGCAGCGGGGAGCTGTTTTTT. Its translation is CAGLVGAGGSGELFF.

This rearrangement joins TRBV10-3 to TRBJ1-5; 8 positions match TRBD1. The V segment lost 4 bases and the J segment 4 bases; nucleotides outside the gene matches: 12. Germline V gene sequence: CDR1 ENHRY, CDR2 SYGVKD. This CDR3 region has 17 residues. The DNA of the CDR3 is TGTGCCATCAGTGTAGGGGCAGGGGGCGCGGAAAATCAGCCCCAGCATTTT. This gives the protein CAISVGAGGAENQPQHF.

CDR3 nucleotides: TGTGCCAGCCATCCAGAAGTACGGGGGAGCGGCTTCTTCGGCACAGATACGCAGTATTTT. It translates to CASHPEVRGSGFFGTDTQYF. The chain joins TRBV28 to TRBJ2-3, with D possibly matching TRBD2 (6 bases). V was cut by 8 bases and J by 1 base, with 31 bases left in between. The germline V gene has CDR1 MDHEN and CDR2 SYDVKM. The CDR3 sequence is 20 residues long.

This rearrangement joins TRBV7-3 to TRBJ2-1; 9 bases align to TRBD2. The CDR3 consists of 14 residues. The germline V gene has CDR1 SGHTA and CDR2 FQGTGA. The J segment lost 7 bases and the V segment lost 3 bases, leaving 4 bases of the junction unmatched. The CDR3 region is CASSFSGSRNEQFF. The CDR3 DNA sequence: TGTGCCAGCAGCTTTAGCGGGAGCCGAAATGAGCAGTTCTTC.

This clone came up once. The chain is built from TRBV7-8 and TRBJ2-1; no reliable D call. Looked up from germline, CDR1 is SGHVS and CDR2 is FQNEAQ. This CDR3 is 15 amino acids long. V lost 5 bases and J lost 9, with 20 bases in between. The CDR3 nucleotides are TGTGCCAGCAGCCGCGCCGGTGTTAGATGGGGTGAGCAGTTCTTC. Its translation: CASSRAGVRWGEQFF.

The rearrangement joins TRBV27 to TRBJ2-2, with D possibly TRBD1 on 5 matching bases. The CDR3 loop spans 13 amino acids. Germline CDR1 and CDR2: MNHEY and SMNVEV (reference sequence). Trimming left V 7 bases short and J 5 bases short, with 11 bases between. CDR3 in DNA: TGTGCCAGCAACCTAAGGGGTACCGGGGAGCTGTTTTTT. Translation: CASNLRGTGELFF.

The chain recombines TRBV28 with TRBJ2-7, with D tentatively TRBD2 (7 bases). Per germline, CDR1 MDHEN and CDR2 SYDVKM. Deletions cut 6 bases from V and 5 bases from J, with 17 bases between. This CDR3 region has 14 residues. CDR3 loop: CASSLGGAGNEQYV. The CDR3 bases are TGTGCCAGCAGCCTAGGGGGGGCGGGTAACGAGCAGTACGTC.

This chain links TRBV6-1 with TRBJ2-2; TRBD1 matches 7 bases. V gave up 5 bases and J gave up 2 bases; unmatched junction bases: 5. Germline values: CDR1 MNHNS, CDR2 SASEGT. The CDR3 is 15 amino acids. DNA of the CDR3: TGTGCCAGCAGTCGGACAGGATCCAACACCGGGGAGCTGTTTTTT. Translation: CASSRTGSNTGELFF.

The rearrangement uses TRBV7-2 and TRBJ1-5, with no clear D. Trimming stripped 1 base from V and 3 bases from J, with 7 bases between. This CDR3 spans 14 amino acids. CDR1 is SGHTA and CDR2 is FQGNSA in the germline V gene. This CDR3 reads CASSLGSINQPQHF. CDR3 in DNA: TGTGCCAGCAGCTTAGGCAGCATCAATCAGCCCCAGCATTTT. The full variable domain, with the rest looked up from reference TRBV7-2 and TRBJ1-5, is GAGVSQSPSNKVTEKGKDVELRCDPISGHTALYWYRQSLGQGLEFLIYFQGNSAPDKSGLPSDRFSAERTGGSVSTLTIQRTQQEDSAVYLCASSLGSINQPQHFGDGTRLSIL.

This chain connects TRBV2 to TRBJ2-1, with D possibly being TRBD1 (6 bases). The CDR3 is 15 amino acids. Germline values: CDR1 SNHLY, CDR2 FYNNEI. Trimming pared 4 bases from V and 2 bases from J, leaving 12 bases between. The CDR3 here is CASSGSGTTYNEQFF. Written as DNA, the CDR3 is TGTGCCAGCAGTGGGAGTGGGACAACCTACAATGAGCAGTTCTTC. The variable domain in full, completed from reference TRBV2 and TRBJ2-1, reads EPEVTQTPSHQVTQMGQEVILRCVPISNHLYFYWYRQILGQKVEFLVSFYNNEISEKSEIFDDQFSVERPDGSNFTLKIRSTKLEDSAMYFCASSGSGTTYNEQFFGPGTRLTVL.

This CDR3 reads CASSRGQGTPDYEQYF. The CDR3, as DNA: TGTGCCAGCAGCCGGGGACAGGGGACCCCTGACTACGAGCAGTACTTC. The chain uses TRBV7-9 and TRBJ2-7, with TRBD1 matching 10 bases. The V segment lost 5 bases and the J segment 3 bases; nucleotides outside the gene matches: 10. This CDR3 is 16 amino acids long. Germline V gives CDR1 SEHNR, CDR2 FQNEAQ (reference sequence).

This chain connects TRBV5-1 to TRBJ1-1; D is uncertain. The CDR3 sequence is 16 residues long. Trimming removed 0 bases from V and 1 base from J, with 13 bases in between. Germline V gene lookup returns CDR1 SGHRS and CDR2 YFSETQ. As DNA, the CDR3 is TGCGCCAGCAGCTTGGATTTGGTGAGAGAGAACACTGAAGCTTTCTTT. This encodes CASSLDLVRENTEAFF.

The gene calls are TRBV4-2 and TRBJ2-1; no reliable D call. Germline V gene data show CDR1 as LGHNA and CDR2 as YNFKEQ. This CDR3 is built from 17 residues. V lost 1 base and J 3 bases, leaving 16 bases between the germline ends. The CDR3 DNA is TGTGCCAGCAGCCAAGTGTCGGGTCCGGCAGGCTACAATGAGCAGTTCTTC. Its protein is CASSQVSGPAGYNEQFF.

Only a few counts were recorded for this clone. The CDR3: CASSPRDREATEAFF. The CDR3 DNA reads as TGTGCCAGCAGCCCCCGGGACAGGGAGGCCACTGAAGCTTTCTTT. The gene calls are TRBV13 and TRBJ1-1; TRBD1 matches at 9 bases. The CDR3 extends over 15 amino acids. The V gene's germline CDR1 is PRHDT and CDR2 FYEKMQ (reference sequence). The V segment lost 5 bases and the J segment 4 bases; nucleotides outside the gene matches: 8. The whole variable domain, remainder taken from reference TRBV13 and TRBJ1-1, is AAGVIQSPRHLIKEKRETATLKCYPIPRHDTVYWYQQGPGQDPQFLISFYEKMQSDKGSIPDRFSAQQFSDYHSELNMSSLELGDSALYFCASSPRDREATEAFFGQGTRLTVV.

The chain combines TRBV9 with TRBJ2-1; D is uncertain. CDR1 is SGDLS and CDR2 is YYNGEE in the germline V gene. The germline V and J ends were trimmed by 3 bases and 0 bases, with 16 bases remaining between them. CDR3 size: 17 residues. The CDR3 DNA sequence: TGTGCCAGCAGCGGCCGACTGGGATCCTTCTCCTACAATGAGCAGTTCTTC. Translation gives CASSGRLGSFSYNEQFF. Full variable domain (remainder filled in from reference TRBV9 and TRBJ2-1): DSGVTQTPKHLITATGQRVTLRCSPRSGDLSVYWYQQSLDQGLQFLIQYYNGEERAKGNILERFSAQQFPDLHSELNLSSLELGDSALYFCASSGRLGSFSYNEQFFGPGTRLTVL.

V gene TRBV5-1 combines with J gene TRBJ2-3; possible D gene TRBD2, 6 bases. The ends were cut back, 0 bases at V and 0 bases at J, with 8 bases in the middle. This CDR3 has 15 residues. Germline-derived CDR1 and CDR2 are SGHRS and YFSETQ. In DNA form, the CDR3 reads TGCGCCAGCAGCTTGGAGCGGGCCAGCACAGATACGCAGTATTTT. This encodes CASSLERASTDTQYF.

The chain recombines TRBV2 with TRBJ1-4; D perhaps matches TRBD1 (5 bases). This CDR3 is 16 amino acids long. Germline-derived CDR1 and CDR2 are SNHLY and FYNNEI. Trimming stripped 2 bases from V and 5 bases from J, with 15 bases between. The CDR3 region has the DNA TGTGCCAGCAGTGAAACTGCCGGGACGTACAATGAAAAACTGTTTTTT. Protein: CASSETAGTYNEKLFF.

This chain uses TRBV19 with TRBJ1-6, with D maybe TRBD1 (5 bases). Germline loops: CDR1 LNHDA, CDR2 SQIVND (reference sequence). This CDR3 contains 17 residues. V lost 4 bases and J 0 bases, leaving 13 bases between the germline ends. CDR3 nucleotides: TGTGCCAGTAGTACGGGACTGCCCAGCTCCTATAATTCACCCCTCCACTTT. It is translated as CASSTGLPSSYNSPLHF.

This clone was picked up one time. The chain is built from TRBV2 and TRBJ1-1, with TRBD1 matching over 7 bases. CDR1 and CDR2 from the germline V gene are SNHLY and FYNNEI. The V segment lost 8 bases and the J segment 1 base; nucleotides outside the gene matches: 10. There are 15 residues in the CDR3. In DNA form, the CDR3 reads TGTGCCAGCCGACGACAGGGATCAGGGAACACTGAAGCTTTCTTT. Translated, it gives CASRRQGSGNTEAFF.

The J gene is TRBJ1-4, the V gene TRBV6-1, with unresolved D. V shed 2 bases and J shed 4 bases, with 8 bases lying between them. CDR1 is MNHNS and CDR2 is SASEGT in the germline V gene. The CDR3 sequence is 14 residues long. The CDR3 DNA is TGTGCCAGCAGTGAAAGAGGATTTAATGAAAAACTGTTTTTT. Translating it yields CASSERGFNEKLFF.